The clone carrying this T cell receptor (beta chain) was picked up a small number of times. No antigen is known for it. Mismatch with germline at one junction end may stem from a read error. The CDR3 runs 15 residues. The V gene's germline CDR1 is LGHNA and CDR2 YNFKEQ. Building the TCR beta libraries relied on iRepertoire HTBI primers, and CDR3 regions underwent Arm-PCR. TCRdb re-called the multiplex PCR reads with MiXCR, one entry per CDR3 protein. The table has about 440,000 distinct CDR3 sequences, over 15% seen once. This sample is part of a study of regulatory T cells in long-lasting Graves disease. Findings and caveats of the study: Persistent disease preferred TRBV28, TRBJ1-2 and TRBJ2-5.

Regarding time point: newly diagnosed GD, antithyroid drugs for less than 3 months. PBMC RNA served as the TCR library source. These sequences were also reported in another study, on T cells in Graves' hyperthyroidism and ophthalmopathy. From that paper: The HTBI primer set was used in a first-round RT-PCR of the TCR CDR3.

This receptor was taken from a young woman with Graves disease. The material was peripheral blood mononuclear cells (PBMCs), obtained at new diagnosis, from a patient treated with antithyroid drugs. J is TRBJ1-3 and V is TRBV4-2; D might be TRBD1 (6 bases). The CDR3 is CASSQDRTTGNTIYF. DNA for the CDR3: TGCGCCAGCAGCCAAGACAGGACAACTGGAAACACCATATATTTT.